The 22 T cell receptor beta chains below come from one sample, sequenced in a study of response to subunit inactivated influenza vaccine. TCRdb reprocessed the RT-PCR reads with MiXCR, giving one entry per CDR3 protein. The profile covers hundreds of thousands of distinct CDR3 sequences, with approximately 15% appearing a single time and more than 9% taken by the ten largest. The sample consisted of PBMCs from blood, taken 11 to 12 days after vaccination. The receptors were gathered from a man aged 50-60 years who received an inactivated influenza vaccine.

J is TRBJ2-3 and V is TRBV29-1; TRBD1 agrees at 12 bases. The CDR3 length is 14 residues. V trimming: 7 bases; J trimming: 4 bases; junction bases outside the gene matches: 6. Germline V lookup: CDR1 SQVTM, CDR2 ANQGSEA. The CDR3 is CSAGTGGAADTQYF. The CDR3 nucleotides read TGCAGCGCTGGGACAGGGGGCGCGGCAGATACGCAGTATTTT.

This clonotype has more than one count but fewer than ten. The chain is built from TRBV20-1 and TRBJ1-1; D gene unclear. The germline V gene has CDR1 DFQATT and CDR2 SNEGSKA (reference sequence). V dropped 4 bases and J dropped 2 bases, with 14 bases sitting between them. The CDR3 loop spans 14 amino acids. The DNA for the CDR3 is TGCAGTGCTATCCCAGCTGGAAGAAACACTGAAGCTTTCTTT. The encoded protein is CSAIPAGRNTEAFF.

V usage is TRBV21-1 and J usage is TRBJ2-7; the table's D call, TRBD1, has no DNA check behind it. TRBV21-1 is listed as a pseudogene. This CDR3 spans 13 amino acids. The CDR3 sequence is CASKVGKVYEQYF. CDR3 coding DNA: TGTGCCAGCAAAGTCGGGAAGGTCTACGAGCAGTACTTC.

This clonotype was observed a few times. J is TRBJ2-3 and V is TRBV28, with 7 bases fitting TRBD1. The CDR3 totals 14 residues. Germline V lookup: CDR1 MDHEN, CDR2 SYDVKM. V shed 3 bases and J 6 bases; nucleotides not matched to a gene: 6. CDR3 nucleotide sequence: TGTGCCAGCAGTTTTACAGGGGTGGTTGATACGCAGTATTTT. The encoded protein is CASSFTGVVDTQYF.

This clonotype was recorded at least ten times. The V gene is TRBV18, the J gene TRBJ2-1; TRBD1 matches 7 bases. The ends lost 8 bases at V and 0 bases at J; junction bases unmatched: 7. Per germline, CDR1 KGHSH and CDR2 LQKENI. The CDR3 has 15 residues. CDR3 protein: CASSPGTVSYNEQFF. For the CDR3, the DNA is TGTGCCAGCAGCCCCGGGACAGTCTCCTACAATGAGCAGTTCTTC.

This clonotype was found a few times. The chain links TRBV12-3 or TRBV12-4 to TRBJ2-3; TRBD2 aligns across 10 bases. This CDR3 is built from 13 residues. V shed 7 bases, J shed 3 bases, and the junction held 1 base outside the gene matches. The CDR3 here is CASTAGGTDTQYF. CDR3 nucleotides: TGTGCCAGCACAGCGGGGGGGACAGATACGCAGTATTTT.

The V and J genes are TRBV6-5 and TRBJ2-1; D gene unclear. Germline values: CDR1 MNHEY, CDR2 SVGAGI. V was cut by 2 bases and J by 0 bases, with 5 bases left in between. The CDR3 has 14 amino acids. The CDR3 nucleotides read TGTGCCAGCAGTTACGACCTCTCCTACAATGAGCAGTTCTTC. It codes for CASSYDLSYNEQFF.

This sequence joins TRBV4-3 and TRBJ2-4; D is undetermined. CDR1 is LGHNA and CDR2 is YSLEER in the germline V gene. The V and J ends lost 0 bases and 0 bases respectively, with 6 bases between them. This CDR3 has 15 residues. DNA of the CDR3: TGCGCCAGCAGCCAAGATTGGCTAGCCAAAAACATTCAGTACTTC. As protein: CASSQDWLAKNIQYF.

V and J are TRBV6-2 or TRBV6-3 and TRBJ2-3; perhaps TRBD2 as D (6 bases). Trimming left V 11 bases short and J 1 base short, with 13 bases between. Germline V gene sequence: CDR1 MNHEY, CDR2 SVGEGT. This CDR3 has 13 residues. Here the CDR3 reads CAGRDFGTDTQYF. In nucleotides, the CDR3 is TGTGCCGGCCGGGACTTTGGCACAGATACGCAGTATTTT.

The rearrangement links TRBV6-5 to TRBJ1-3; tentatively, D is TRBD1 (5 bases). This CDR3 is built from 17 residues. The germline CDR1 and CDR2 sequences are MNHEY and SVGAGI. Trimming cost V 6 bases and J 0 bases, with 18 bases left between them. The CDR3 reads CASRSRDALYSGNTIYF. The CDR3 DNA reads as TGTGCCAGCAGGTCCCGGGACGCACTGTACTCTGGAAACACCATATATTTT.

The chain is built from TRBV5-1 and TRBJ2-1; the D gene is possibly TRBD2 (6 bases). This CDR3 has 14 amino acids. Germline values: CDR1 SGHRS, CDR2 YFSETQ. Trimming pared 4 bases from V and 6 bases from J, leaving 14 bases between. The CDR3 bases are TGCGCCAGCAGCAGATCCGGGACTGGCAATGAGCAGTTCTTC. Its translation: CASSRSGTGNEQFF.

This clonotype has only a few counts. For the CDR3, the DNA is TGCAGCGTTGGGCCTAGCGGGAGGACAGATACGCAGTATTTT. It translates to CSVGPSGRTDTQYF. This rearrangement joins TRBV29-1 to TRBJ2-3; 11 nucleotides align to TRBD2. The CDR3 sequence is 14 residues long. Looked up from germline, CDR1 is SQVTM and CDR2 is ANQGSEA. V trimming: 4 bases; J trimming: 3 bases; junction bases outside the gene matches: 3.

The rearrangement uses TRBV12-3 or TRBV12-4 and TRBJ2-1; possibly TRBD1 or TRBD2 for D (5 bases each). Trimming shortened V by 5 bases and J by 8 bases, and 13 bases separated the two germline ends. This CDR3 contains 13 residues. CDR3 sequence (DNA): TGTGCCAGCAGTCCAACTAGGGGCCATGAGCAGTTCTTC. Translated: CASSPTRGHEQFF.

This clonotype was counted at least ten times. The chain has TRBV7-2 and TRBJ2-7; 10 bases are a match to TRBD1. This CDR3 has 15 residues. Trimming at V came to 5 bases and at J to 6 bases, leaving 10 bases not matched to a gene. In germline, CDR1 is SGHTA, CDR2 FQGNSA. The CDR3 DNA is TGTGCCAGCAGCCGACAGGGGGCGATTCACGGCGAGCAGTACTTC. Its translation: CASSRQGAIHGEQYF.

This chain uses TRBV5-1 with TRBJ1-1; D gene ambiguous. Germline V gives CDR1 SGHRS, CDR2 YFSETQ. Trimming stripped 3 bases from V and 5 bases from J, with 17 bases between. CDR3 length: 15 amino acids. CDR3 amino acids: CASSSEEGRITEAFF. DNA of the CDR3: TGCGCCAGCAGCTCGGAAGAGGGCCGGATTACTGAAGCTTTCTTT.

This clonotype was observed a handful of times. V usage is TRBV7-2 and J usage is TRBJ2-7; TRBD2 is a possible D gene (5 bases). Looked up from germline, CDR1 is SGHTA and CDR2 is FQGNSA. With 2 bases removed from V and 6 bases from J, the gap between germline ends came to 11 bases. This CDR3 comprises 13 residues. Here the CDR3 reads CASSLMAAGEQYF. CDR3 DNA sequence: TGTGCCAGCAGCTTAATGGCCGCGGGCGAGCAGTACTTC.

The chain uses TRBV7-8 and TRBJ1-2; TRBD1 is a possible D gene (5 bases). V lost 1 base, J lost 2 bases, and 14 bases lay in between. The CDR3 contains 16 residues. The germline V gene encodes CDR1 SGHVS and CDR2 FQNEAQ. The CDR3 region has the DNA TGTGCCAGCAGCTTAGGAGTCCCCGGGGCCAACTATGGCTACACCTTC. It yields the protein CASSLGVPGANYGYTF.

The table lists this clonotype with many counts. V gene TRBV29-1 combines with J gene TRBJ1-5; D is uncertain. Trimming shortened V by 8 bases and J by 15 bases, and 14 bases separated the two germline ends. The CDR3 consists of 9 residues. CDR1 and CDR2 (germline): SQVTM, ANQGSEA. The CDR3 here is CSPPPSRHF. The CDR3 nucleotides read TGCAGCCCCCCTCCTTCCCGGCATTTT.

The rearrangement uses TRBV4-3 and TRBJ2-7; maybe TRBD1 (5 bases). CDR1 and CDR2 from the germline V gene are LGHNA and YSLEER. The CDR3 has 14 amino acids. Trimming pared 4 bases from V and 1 base from J, leaving 11 bases between. This chain's CDR3 is CASSPSDISYEQYF. The CDR3 nucleotides are TGCGCCAGCAGCCCCTCGGACATTTCCTACGAGCAGTACTTC.

This clonotype has only a few counts. This rearrangement joins TRBV5-1 to TRBJ2-5; tentatively, D is TRBD1 (6 bases). The germline gives CDR1 SGHRS, CDR2 YFSETQ. V lost 0 bases and J 5 bases, leaving 11 bases between the germline ends. This CDR3 has 14 residues. The CDR3 protein is CASSLGGPDETQYF. As DNA, the CDR3 is TGCGCCAGCAGCTTGGGGGGGCCTGATGAGACCCAGTACTTC.

This chain joins TRBV12-3 or TRBV12-4 and TRBJ1-2, with TRBD1 matching over 7 bases. V dropped 3 bases and J dropped 7; count of bases not matched to a gene: 8. The CDR3 runs to 14 residues. The DNA of the CDR3 is TGTGCCAGCAGTTTCGCAGGGGGATCCTCTGGCTACACCTTC. Amino acids: CASSFAGGSSGYTF.

This clonotype was seen more than once but under ten times. J is TRBJ2-5 and V is TRBV7-9; no reliable D call. CDR3 length equals 15 residues. CDR1 is SEHNR, CDR2 FQNEAQ, per germline (reference sequence). Trimming took 1 base from V and 4 from J, leaving 13 bases between them. The CDR3 loop is CASSLGGIYPETQYF. The CDR3 DNA sequence: TGTGCCAGCAGCTTAGGTGGGATCTACCCAGAGACCCAGTACTTC. The full variable domain, in which reference TRBV7-9 and TRBJ2-5 provide the parts outside the CDR3, is DTGVSQNPRHKITKRGQNVTFRCDPISEHNRLYWYRQTLGQGPEFLTYFQNEAQLEKSRLLSDRFSAERPKGSFSTLEIQRTEQGDSAMYLCASSLGGIYPETQYFGPGTRLLVL.